These 8 T cell receptor beta chains share one sample of origin, sequenced in a study of shared clonotypes between healthy human individuals. Libraries were prepared by immunoSEQ multiplex PCR; TCRdb keeps only in-frame clonotypes and omits some of them. The sample holds some 2.1 million clones, 93% seen once. CD8 cells classed as naive were CD45RO-negative and positively selected for CCR7, excluding terminally differentiated effector memory CD45RA+ cells. The sequencing input was naive CD8+ T cells from PBMCs. These receptors were taken from a young man in good health. Some clones in this sample may be carry-over from other donors' samples.

The rearrangement links TRBV11-2 to TRBJ2-1; a weak D match, TRBD2 (5 bases). The CDR3 has 16 residues. Germline CDR1 is SGHAT and CDR2 is FQNNGV. Trimming took off 2 bases at V and 5 bases at J, with 16 bases between the two ends. The chain's CDR3 is CASSLFTRLHNNEQFF. In DNA form, the CDR3 reads TGTGCCAGCAGCTTATTCACGCGACTACATAACAATGAGCAGTTCTTC.

CDR3: CASSQDLTRTSYEQYF. The CDR3 bases are TGCGCCAGCAGCCAAGATTTGACGAGGACGAGCTACGAGCAGTACTTC. V usage is TRBV4-1 and J usage is TRBJ2-7; no definite D call. The CDR3 sequence is 16 residues long. CDR1 and CDR2 from the germline V gene are MGHRA and YSYEKL. V was shortened by 0 bases and J by 3 bases, with 15 bases between the two germline ends.

The V and J genes are TRBV10-3 and TRBJ2-5; 7 bases fit TRBD1. The CDR3 consists of 13 residues. Germline loops: CDR1 ENHRY, CDR2 SYGVKD. With V trimmed by 7 bases and J by 1 base, 3 bases remained unmatched. CDR3 sequence: CAITGTVQETQYF. The CDR3 DNA is TGTGCCATCACCGGGACAGTCCAAGAGACCCAGTACTTC.

The chain is built from TRBV5-6 and TRBJ2-7; D ambiguous. The CDR3 totals 14 residues. Germline V gene lookup returns CDR1 SGHDT and CDR2 YYEEEE. Trimming pared 0 bases from V and 4 bases from J, leaving 11 bases between. The CDR3 loop is CASSLEGNGYEQYF. The CDR3 nucleotides read TGTGCCAGCAGCTTGGAGGGAAACGGGTACGAGCAGTACTTC.

The count of this clone is one. This chain connects TRBV2 to TRBJ2-3; no firm D call. The CDR3 has 14 residues. Per the germline V gene, CDR1 is SNHLY and CDR2 is FYNNEI. V gave up 8 bases and J gave up 0 bases, with 12 bases separating them. The CDR3 coding sequence is TGTGCCAGCCCCGCCCAGGACAGCACAGATACGCAGTATTTT. Its protein is CASPAQDSTDTQYF. The full variable domain, with the rest looked up from reference TRBV2 and TRBJ2-3, is EPEVTQTPSHQVTQMGQEVILRCVPISNHLYFYWYRQILGQKVEFLVSFYNNEISEKSEIFDDQFSVERPDGSNFTLKIRSTKLEDSAMYFCASPAQDSTDTQYFGPGTRLTVL.

V gene TRBV27 combines with J gene TRBJ1-6; D might be TRBD1 (5 bases). Germline CDR1 and CDR2: MNHEY and SMNVEV (reference sequence). The length of the CDR3 is 12 residues. Deletions cut 10 bases from V and 7 bases from J, with 11 bases between. The CDR3 DNA sequence: TGTGCCACGGGGGATCTGAATTCACCCCTCCACTTT. This translates into CATGDLNSPLHF.

This chain joins TRBV27 and TRBJ2-5; D possibly uses TRBD1 or TRBD2 (5 bases each). Germline V gives CDR1 MNHEY, CDR2 SMNVEV (reference sequence). V lost 4 bases and J lost 11, with 17 bases in between. The CDR3 extends over 13 amino acids. CDR3 in DNA: TGTGCCAGCAGTTACCGGGACCTCGATCAGCAGTACTTC. This translates into CASSYRDLDQQYF.

This chain joins TRBV15 and TRBJ2-7; 12 nucleotides line up with TRBD1. The CDR3 totals 15 residues. The germline gives CDR1 LNHNV, CDR2 YYDKDF (reference sequence). The V and J ends lost 3 bases and 7 bases, in that order; junction bases with no gene match: 7. This CDR3 reads CATSSSGTGGWEQYF. The CDR3 DNA reads TGTGCCACCAGCAGCTCGGGGACAGGGGGCTGGGAGCAGTACTTC. Based on the CDR3 plus reference TRBV15 and TRBJ2-7, the full variable domain is DAMVIQNPRYQVTQFGKPVTLSCSQTLNHNVMYWYQQKSSQAPKLLFHYYDKDFNNEADTPDNFQSRRPNTSFCFLDIRSPGLGDTAMYLCATSSSGTGGWEQYFGPGTRLTVT.